The T cell receptor (beta chain) described here comes from a study of resident and recirculating memory T cells in vitiligo. Broader study findings: Vitiligo lesions lacked a unique dominant clone, and clonality varied.

Germline values: CDR1 MRHNA, CDR2 SNTAGT. The CDR3 is 13 amino acids. Between the trimmed V and J ends, which lost 6 bases and 5 bases, there was a span of 11 bases. Measured with immunoSEQ multiplex PCR; TCRdb has only the in-frame clones, and not every one. The data show 35,000 to 45,000 clones, 92% seen once. Remarks on this clone: Its antigen is not known.

The sample taken for sequencing was blood. The source of this sequence is a male donor with vitiligo. The V and J genes are TRBV6-4 and TRBJ2-1; tentative D call: TRBD2 (6 bases). CDR3 protein: CASSPSANNEQFF. The CDR3, as DNA: TGTGCCAGCAGCCCTAGCGCCAACAATGAGCAGTTCTTC.